This TCR beta chain was captured in a study of T cells after yellow fever vaccination. Study results and limitations: Reappearance after the booster was observed for most primary-vaccination clones (roughly 96% CD4, about 86% CD8).

5'RACE template switching generated TCR cDNA, adding a universal primer site and UMIs. TCRdb processed the 5' RACE reads anew with MiXCR; each CDR3 protein has one entry. This table holds about 320,000 distinct CDR3 sequences, approximately 4.5% found once. This CDR3 is built from 14 residues. Germline V gives CDR1 MGHDK, CDR2 SYGVNS. A remark on this clonotype: Its antigen is unknown. A read error may explain this, as a much larger clone is one base away.

Sample: PBMCs, taken 15 days after the yellow fever booster vaccination. V gene TRBV25-1 combines with J gene TRBJ2-3; 10 bases map to TRBD2. This clonotype was obtained from a man younger than 30 who received the YFV17D yellow fever vaccine. CDR3 coding DNA: TGTGCCAGCAGGATAGCGGGGGGCACAGATACGCTGTATTTT. Translating it yields CASRIAGGTDTLYF.